The rows below give T cell receptor beta chains drawn from one sample of a study of T cell responses to AZD1222 COVID-19 vaccine. The repertoire was sequenced with immunoSEQ multiplex PCR; TCRdb's copy has only in-frame clones and lacks some. The top ten clones hold roughly 1.3% of a sample with 150,000 or so clones, 85% to 95% of them seen once. The sequences come from peripheral blood, collected on day 0 of AZD1222 vaccination. The receptors originated from an adult in good health. Each CDR3 is given with its conserved first and last residue. Fields, in order: CDR3 DNA, CDR3 protein, V gene, D gene, clone size, J gene. The D gene is left open where the match is weak. The size of a clone is reported for some rows only, either as once, few or many, or as a class for expanded clones.

CDR3 DNA: TGTGCCAGCAGCGTAGCGGTCTCCCAAGAGACCCAGTACTTC
CDR3 protein: CASSVAVSQETQYF
V gene: TRBV9
D gene: -
clone size: -
J gene: TRBJ2-5

CDR3 DNA: TGTGCCAGCAGCCCGAGAAACAATGAGCAGTTCTTC
CDR3 protein: CASSPRNNEQFF
V gene: TRBV11-3
D gene: -
clone size: -
J gene: TRBJ2-1

CDR3 DNA: TGTGCCAGCAGTTCACCAGGGGGCCCTGAAGCTTTCTTT
CDR3 protein: CASSSPGGPEAFF
V gene: TRBV12-3/TRBV12-4
D gene: TRBD1
clone size: -
J gene: TRBJ1-1

CDR3 DNA: TGTGCCAGCAGCCTACAGGGGAGCAATCAGCCCCAGCATTTT
CDR3 protein: CASSLQGSNQPQHF
V gene: TRBV7-2
D gene: TRBD1
clone size: -
J gene: TRBJ1-5

CDR3 DNA: TGTGCCAGCAGCTTACCTGCGGTCCAAGAGACCCAGTACTTC
CDR3 protein: CASSLPAVQETQYF
V gene: TRBV7-8
D gene: -
clone size: -
J gene: TRBJ2-5

CDR3 DNA: TGTGCCAGCAGCTTAGCGGGACTAGCGGTGCAATACAATGAGCAGTTCTTC
CDR3 protein: CASSLAGLAVQYNEQFF
V gene: TRBV7-9
D gene: TRBD2
clone size: -
J gene: TRBJ2-1

CDR3 DNA: TGTGCCACCAGTGATTCGGGACAGGGGTATGGCTACACCTTC
CDR3 protein: CATSDSGQGYGYTF
V gene: TRBV24-1
D gene: TRBD1
clone size: once
J gene: TRBJ1-2

CDR3 DNA: TGTGCCAGCAGCTTGCAGGGGGCGAATGAGCAGTTCTTC
CDR3 protein: CASSLQGANEQFF
V gene: TRBV5-8
D gene: TRBD1
clone size: -
J gene: TRBJ2-1

CDR3 DNA: TGTGCCAGCAGCCAGACAGGGGCTCCCCCCGAGCAGTACTTC
CDR3 protein: CASSQTGAPPEQYF
V gene: TRBV6-5
D gene: TRBD1
clone size: -
J gene: TRBJ2-7

CDR3 DNA: TGTGCCAGCAGTCCCGGGACTAGCGGGGGGCGAATCACCGGGGAGCTGTTTTTT
CDR3 protein: CASSPGTSGGRITGELFF
V gene: TRBV6-2/TRBV6-3
D gene: TRBD2
clone size: -
J gene: TRBJ2-2

CDR3 DNA: TGTGCCAGCAGCTTAGATTTTTACAATGAGCAGTTCTTC
CDR3 protein: CASSLDFYNEQFF
V gene: TRBV11-2
D gene: -
clone size: once
J gene: TRBJ2-1

CDR3 DNA: TGTGCCAGCAGTCTCGGAGGGGGCTTGGGGGCTTTCTTT
CDR3 protein: CASSLGGGLGAFF
V gene: TRBV28
D gene: TRBD1
clone size: -
J gene: TRBJ1-1

CDR3 DNA: TGTGCCAGCAGCCAAGATCTCGGACTAGCGGGAGTGGGGCCTGGAGGGGCCAACGTCCTGACTTTC
CDR3 protein: CASSQDLGLAGVGPGGANVLTF
V gene: TRBV3-1/TRBV3-2
D gene: TRBD2
clone size: -
J gene: TRBJ2-6

CDR3 DNA: TGTGCCAGTAGTGGAACGACAGATCAGAATGAAAAACTGTTTTTT
CDR3 protein: CASSGTTDQNEKLFF
V gene: TRBV19
D gene: -
clone size: -
J gene: TRBJ1-4

CDR3 DNA: TGTGCCACCAGCAGAGATCGAATGGGGGGCGGGAACATTCAGTACTTC
CDR3 protein: CATSRDRMGGGNIQYF
V gene: TRBV15
D gene: -
clone size: -
J gene: TRBJ2-4

CDR3 DNA: TGTGCCAGCAGTGAGGGAGACAGTCGTAATTCACCCCTCCACTTT
CDR3 protein: CASSEGDSRNSPLHF
V gene: TRBV6-1
D gene: -
clone size: -
J gene: TRBJ1-6

CDR3 DNA: TGTGCCAGCAGCTTCGGGGGCCGGCATGAGCAGTTCTTC
CDR3 protein: CASSFGGRHEQFF
V gene: TRBV7-2
D gene: -
clone size: -
J gene: TRBJ2-1

CDR3 DNA: TGTGCCAGCAGCCAAGATCGGGCAGTCACTGAAGCTTTCTTT
CDR3 protein: CASSQDRAVTEAFF
V gene: TRBV3-1/TRBV3-2
D gene: -
clone size: -
J gene: TRBJ1-1

CDR3 DNA: TGTGCCAGCAGCTTAGAGAAAGGGGTCACCTTC
CDR3 protein: CASSLEKGVTF
V gene: TRBV7-9
D gene: -
clone size: -
J gene: TRBJ1-2

CDR3 DNA: TGTGCCAGCAACTCGGACAGGGGGCATGGCTACACCTTC
CDR3 protein: CASNSDRGHGYTF
V gene: TRBV3-1/TRBV3-2
D gene: TRBD1
clone size: -
J gene: TRBJ1-2

CDR3 DNA: TGTGCCAGCAGTACAGGGGACACTGAAGCTTTCTTT
CDR3 protein: CASSTGDTEAFF
V gene: TRBV28
D gene: TRBD1
clone size: -
J gene: TRBJ1-1

CDR3 DNA: TGTGCCAGCAGCACCCGACAGGGTGCAACTAATGAAAAACTGTTTTTT
CDR3 protein: CASSTRQGATNEKLFF
V gene: TRBV7-9
D gene: TRBD1
clone size: -
J gene: TRBJ1-4

CDR3 DNA: TGTGCCAGCGGAATTAGGGGCAGGGCAGCTTCCGGGGCCAACGTCCTGACTTTC
CDR3 protein: CASGIRGRAASGANVLTF
V gene: TRBV28
D gene: -
clone size: -
J gene: TRBJ2-6

CDR3 DNA: TGTGCCAGCAGTGATCCCGGGACAGAAGAGACCCAGTACTTC
CDR3 protein: CASSDPGTEETQYF
V gene: TRBV2
D gene: TRBD1
clone size: -
J gene: TRBJ2-5

CDR3 DNA: TGTGCCAGTAGTATAGGGGGGTCGCCCCACGAGCAGTACTTC
CDR3 protein: CASSIGGSPHEQYF
V gene: TRBV19
D gene: -
clone size: once
J gene: TRBJ2-7

CDR3 DNA: TGTGCCAGCAGCTTAAGAGGAAGCGAGCGGGGGCGCTCCTACGAGCAGTACTTC
CDR3 protein: CASSLRGSERGRSYEQYF
V gene: TRBV7-8
D gene: TRBD2
clone size: -
J gene: TRBJ2-7

CDR3 DNA: TGTGCCAGGGACCCAAGGGAGACCCAGTACTTC
CDR3 protein: CARDPRETQYF
V gene: TRBV5-3
D gene: -
clone size: -
J gene: TRBJ2-5

CDR3 DNA: TGTGCCAGCAGTGAAGCCCGGGCGGGAAGAAACACTGAAGCTTTCTTT
CDR3 protein: CASSEARAGRNTEAFF
V gene: TRBV6-1
D gene: -
clone size: -
J gene: TRBJ1-1

CDR3 DNA: TGCGCCAGCAGCTTAATAGCGGGAGCTGACAATGAGCAGTTCTTC
CDR3 protein: CASSLIAGADNEQFF
V gene: TRBV5-1
D gene: TRBD2
clone size: -
J gene: TRBJ2-1

CDR3 DNA: TGTGCCAGCAGCTCAGTCGCGGGGATTAGCACAGATACGCAGTATTTT
CDR3 protein: CASSSVAGISTDTQYF
V gene: TRBV11-2
D gene: -
clone size: -
J gene: TRBJ2-3

CDR3 DNA: TGTGCCAGCAGTTTAATACCAGGGGCCCCTGAAGCTTTCTTT
CDR3 protein: CASSLIPGAPEAFF
V gene: TRBV27
D gene: -
clone size: few
J gene: TRBJ1-1

CDR3 DNA: TGTGCCAGCAGTCCTGACAGGGCTTGGAATCAGCCCCAGCATTTT
CDR3 protein: CASSPDRAWNQPQHF
V gene: TRBV6-5
D gene: TRBD1
clone size: -
J gene: TRBJ1-5

CDR3 DNA: TGTGCCAGCAGTATTCAAGGATCCAACTACGAGCAGTACTTC
CDR3 protein: CASSIQGSNYEQYF
V gene: TRBV28
D gene: -
clone size: -
J gene: TRBJ2-7

CDR3 DNA: TGTGCCAGCAGTTTGGTTCTCTCTAGTGAGCAGTTCTTC
CDR3 protein: CASSLVLSSEQFF
V gene: TRBV12-3/TRBV12-4
D gene: -
clone size: -
J gene: TRBJ2-1

CDR3 DNA: TGTGCCAGCAGTGAATACGGGCCAAACACTGAAGCTTTCTTT
CDR3 protein: CASSEYGPNTEAFF
V gene: TRBV25-1
D gene: -
clone size: once
J gene: TRBJ1-1

CDR3 DNA: TGTGCCAGCAGCTTGACTAGCGGGAAAGAGACCCAGTACTTC
CDR3 protein: CASSLTSGKETQYF
V gene: TRBV5-5
D gene: TRBD2
clone size: -
J gene: TRBJ2-5

CDR3 DNA: TGTGCCACCAGCCTTAGGGGGCGCGGGGAGACCCAGTACTTC
CDR3 protein: CATSLRGRGETQYF
V gene: TRBV15
D gene: TRBD1
clone size: -
J gene: TRBJ2-5

CDR3 DNA: TGCGCCAGCAGTCAGGGCTCTGGAGCTTTCTTT
CDR3 protein: CASSQGSGAFF
V gene: TRBV5-1
D gene: -
clone size: -
J gene: TRBJ1-1

CDR3 DNA: TGTGCCAGCAGCAGGCTGCGACCGGGACACTATATAGCCAAAAACATTCAGTACTTC
CDR3 protein: CASSRLRPGHYIAKNIQYF
V gene: TRBV7-9
D gene: -
clone size: -
J gene: TRBJ2-4

CDR3 DNA: TGTGCCAGATCATGGGGGCTAGGACAGGAGACCCAGTACTTC
CDR3 protein: CARSWGLGQETQYF
V gene: TRBV6-5
D gene: -
clone size: -
J gene: TRBJ2-5

CDR3 DNA: TGTGCCAGCAGCTTTCGTACAAACACCATATATTTT
CDR3 protein: CASSFRTNTIYF
V gene: TRBV7-9
D gene: -
clone size: once
J gene: TRBJ1-3

CDR3 DNA: TGTGCCAGCAGGACAGGGCCACAAGAGACCCAGTACTTC
CDR3 protein: CASRTGPQETQYF
V gene: TRBV28
D gene: TRBD1
clone size: -
J gene: TRBJ2-5

CDR3 DNA: TGTGCCAGCTCACCAGCGGCAGTTAATTCACCCCTCCACTTT
CDR3 protein: CASSPAAVNSPLHF
V gene: TRBV18
D gene: -
clone size: -
J gene: TRBJ1-6

CDR3 DNA: TGTGCCAGCAGCCGGGGACTCTTCTATGGCTACACCTTC
CDR3 protein: CASSRGLFYGYTF
V gene: TRBV12-3/TRBV12-4
D gene: -
clone size: -
J gene: TRBJ1-2

CDR3 DNA: TGTGCCAGCAGCGTAGGGCTGGGGGCTAATGAAAAACTGTTTTTT
CDR3 protein: CASSVGLGANEKLFF
V gene: TRBV9
D gene: -
clone size: -
J gene: TRBJ1-4

CDR3 DNA: TGTGCCAGTAGTACTTCACGGGGGGCGATCTATGGCTACACCTTC
CDR3 protein: CASSTSRGAIYGYTF
V gene: TRBV19
D gene: -
clone size: -
J gene: TRBJ1-2

CDR3 DNA: TGTGCCAGCAGGTGGGGGGTTGGCACTGAAGCTTTCTTT
CDR3 protein: CASRWGVGTEAFF
V gene: TRBV12-3/TRBV12-4
D gene: -
clone size: -
J gene: TRBJ1-1

CDR3 DNA: TGTGCCAGCAGTAGACAGAACACCGGGGAGCTGTTTTTT
CDR3 protein: CASSRQNTGELFF
V gene: TRBV6-2/TRBV6-3
D gene: -
clone size: once
J gene: TRBJ2-2

CDR3 DNA: TGTGCCAGCAGCTCACGGGGACGGGGGCCTAGCACAGATACGCAGTATTTT
CDR3 protein: CASSSRGRGPSTDTQYF
V gene: TRBV7-9
D gene: -
clone size: -
J gene: TRBJ2-3

CDR3 DNA: TGCGCCAGCAGCACTGGGACAGGGGGTGGAAAACTGTTTTTT
CDR3 protein: CASSTGTGGGKLFF
V gene: TRBV5-1
D gene: TRBD1
clone size: -
J gene: TRBJ1-4

CDR3 DNA: TGCGCCAGCAGCCGGGGACAGGACCAGCCCCAGCATTTT
CDR3 protein: CASSRGQDQPQHF
V gene: TRBV4-3
D gene: TRBD1
clone size: -
J gene: TRBJ1-5